Included here is one T cell receptor (beta chain) sequence, with context. Its cognate antigen is unknown. Isolated RNA was reverse transcribed into cDNA used as the sequencing template. Clones were read by immunoSEQ multiplex PCR, and TCRdb kept only the in-frame ones, dropping some. This sample has approximately 180,000 clones, with just under 60% found just once. CDR3 length: 13 amino acids. The germline CDR1 and CDR2 sequences are SQVTM and ANQGSEA. Trimming shortened V by 7 bases and J by 2 bases, and 14 bases separated the two germline ends. These data come from a study of CD8+ T cells in alopecia areata. Study in general: Treated patients took oral tofacitinib at 5 to 10 mg twice daily. Tofacitinib administration persisted for 6 to 18 months, succeeded by 6 months off drug. General study findings and limits: Researchers report lesional scalp, most notably alopecia totalis/universalis, outstripped normal scalp in clonality.

Both peripheral blood and punch biopsies of lesional scalp skin were obtained from patients who had alopecia areata. The rearrangement uses TRBV29-1 and TRBJ2-5; D remains ambiguous. The TCR comes from a human donor with alopecia areata. The sample in question was CD4+ T cells sorted from blood, obtained at week 0. CDR3 loop: CSAGGGNQETQYF. CDR3 coding DNA: TGCAGCGCCGGCGGTGGGAATCAAGAGACCCAGTACTTC.